This T cell receptor beta chain was recovered during a study of blood T cell repertoires in COVID-19. Background on the study: Samples taken during acute and convalescent COVID-19 were collected in the United States, Italy and Spain. In each case, the material was cDNA or gDNA derived from T cells, B-cell-depleted T cells, or PBMCs.

Per the authors' pipeline: Using reference gene primer amplification, nucleated cell counts were estimated. TCRdb's copy holds only in-frame clones and misses some; the assay was immunoSEQ multiplex PCR. Clonal size and the V and J genes are those of that table, whereas D and trimming came from the DNA. The table has approximately 150,000 clones, approximately 89% seen once. The TCR sequence derives from a human donor in a cohort sampled during active COVID-19. What was sequenced was peripheral blood.

The CDR3, as DNA: TGTGCCAGCAGTTACGAGGGAAATGAGCAGTTCTTC. As protein: CASSYEGNEQFF. V is TRBV6-5 and J is TRBJ2-1, with D tentatively TRBD2 (5 bases). V was trimmed by 2 bases and J by 7 bases, leaving 6 bases between them. There are 12 residues in the CDR3. The V gene's germline CDR1 is MNHEY and CDR2 SVGAGI.